This entry describes one T cell receptor beta chain. Its antigen remains unknown. V was pared by 4 bases and J by 6 bases, with 4 bases of the junction left unmatched. From germline, CDR1 is MNHNS and CDR2 SASEGT. CDR3 length: 14 residues. The sample comes from a study of cytomegalovirus exposure and HLA in healthy donors. Study-wide points: Confirmation in vitro established that three CMV-associated chains were specific for CMV antigens. An ancestry cluster, one associated with Asian ancestry, reportedly showed fewer N-insertions than the approximately 650-donor mean in a later analysis. As was reported, the HLA-A and HLA-B alleles of most subjects were accurately predicted from TCR beta sequences.

Unrecorded immune exposure was likely among donors, who were nominally healthy when sampled. Both 60 Vbeta primers and 13 Jbeta primers went into the PCR. Sequencing was performed with immunoSEQ multiplex PCR; in TCRdb, only in-frame clones are kept and a portion is missing. This sample's clone table lists roughly 120,000 clones. Sequencing was performed on PBMCs. The TCR comes from a man younger than 35 in good health and CMV-seronegative. This sequence joins TRBV6-1 and TRBJ2-1; 9 bases line up with TRBD2. CDR3 sequence reads: CASSVGTSFNEQFF. The DNA of the CDR3 is TGTGCCAGCAGTGTCGGGACTAGCTTCAATGAGCAGTTCTTC.